Detailed here is one T cell receptor beta chain. Its antigen is not identified. This specimen belongs to a study of cytomegalovirus exposure and HLA in healthy donors. General study findings and limits: The dataset shows that most TCR sequences were rare, while some public TCRs occurred in many donors. Three of the chains that were CMV-associated were confirmed in vitro to be specific for CMV antigens. TCR clusters originating in the first cohort tended to co-occur in the approximately 120 validation repertoires, according to a later analysis.

The germline CDR1 and CDR2 sequences are SNHLY and FYNNEI. V was trimmed by 7 bases and J by 5 bases, leaving 15 bases between them. The length of the CDR3 is 14 residues. Using immunoSEQ multiplex PCR, the repertoire was profiled, and TCRdb retains in-frame clones only, with some absent. The sample holds around 150,000 clones, approximately 86% seen once. The TCR sequence derives from a woman in her late teens or twenties in good health and CMV-seronegative. The sequencing sample was made of PBMCs. This chain joins TRBV2 and TRBJ1-5; D is unresolved. CDR3 DNA sequence: TGTGCCAGCATCGATTGGAGGGAGTATCAGCCCCAGCATTTT. Translated: CASIDWREYQPQHF.